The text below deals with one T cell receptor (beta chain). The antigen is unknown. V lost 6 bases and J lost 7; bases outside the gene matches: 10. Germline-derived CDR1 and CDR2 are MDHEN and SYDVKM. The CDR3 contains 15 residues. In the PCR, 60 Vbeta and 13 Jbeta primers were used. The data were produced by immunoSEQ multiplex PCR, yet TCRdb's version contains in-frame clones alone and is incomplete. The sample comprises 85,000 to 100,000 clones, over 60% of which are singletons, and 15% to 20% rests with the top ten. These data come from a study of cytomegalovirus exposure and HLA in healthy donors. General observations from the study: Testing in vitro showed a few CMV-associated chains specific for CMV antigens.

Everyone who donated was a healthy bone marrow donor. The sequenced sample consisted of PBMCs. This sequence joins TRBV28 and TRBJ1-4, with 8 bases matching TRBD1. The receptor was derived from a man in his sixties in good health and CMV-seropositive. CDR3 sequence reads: CASRPPGQGIEKLFF. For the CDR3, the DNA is TGTGCCAGCAGACCCCCCGGACAGGGAATTGAAAAACTGTTTTTT.